This is a list of T cell receptor beta chains from one sample in a study of T-cell memory formation after mild COVID-19. TCRdb independently ran MiXCR on the 5' RACE reads; one entry per CDR3 protein. This sample carries around 47,000 distinct CDR3 sequences, 8% to 10% of them seen once, and the ten largest clones take over 9.5%. Sequencing was performed on PBMCs or a T cell subset sorted from them (not recorded which). The receptors derive from an adult woman who had mild COVID-19 (a few samples of this study predate the infection). Cell type and time point are not known. Each CDR3 is given with its conserved first and last residue. A D gene is named only where the DNA matches it firmly. The size field is filled for only some rows; it gives once, few, many or a size class.

j_call clone_size v_call cdr3_length d_call cdr3_aa cdr3_nt
TRBJ2-2 few TRBV15 14 NA CATSRATLPGELFF TGTGCCACCAGCAGGGCCACCTTACCCGGGGAGCTGTTTTTT
TRBJ1-2 NA TRBV6-6 14 TRBD1 CASSRTGGVQGYTF TGTGCCAGCAGTCGAACAGGGGGCGTTCAAGGCTACACCTTC
TRBJ1-1 NA TRBV11-3 14 NA CASSPSPTYTEAFF TGTGCCAGCAGCCCGTCCCCCACTTACACTGAAGCTTTCTTT
TRBJ1-1 NA TRBV12-3/TRBV12-4 15 NA CASSLYGTMNTEAFF TGTGCCAGCAGTTTGTACGGGACCATGAACACTGAAGCTTTCTTT
TRBJ2-7 NA TRBV20-1 11 NA CSAGRAHEQYF TGCAGTGCGGGCAGGGCTCACGAGCAGTACTTC
TRBJ1-5 many TRBV29-1 13 NA CSVKRAFDQPQHF TGCAGCGTCAAAAGGGCATTTGATCAGCCCCAGCATTTT
TRBJ2-7 many TRBV4-2 15 TRBD2 CASSQDRTSGRKQYF TGTGCCAGCAGCCAAGATCGGACTAGCGGGAGGAAGCAGTACTTC
TRBJ1-2 many TRBV12-3/TRBV12-4 13 NA CASSPRRSDGYTF TGTGCCAGCAGCCCCCGCAGGTCGGATGGCTACACCTTC
TRBJ1-5 few TRBV28 13 NA CASSWDRNQPQHF TGTGCCAGCAGTTGGGACCGTAATCAGCCCCAGCATTTT
TRBJ2-7 NA TRBV7-3 13 NA CASSLTTRGEQYF TGTGCCAGCAGCTTAACGACCAGGGGCGAGCAGTACTTC
TRBJ2-2 few TRBV20-1 14 TRBD1 CSATGQTNTGELFF TGCAGTGCTACGGGACAGACGAACACCGGGGAGCTGTTTTTT
TRBJ2-2 few TRBV9 13 NA CASSNGGTGELFF TGTGCCAGCAGCAATGGGGGAACCGGGGAGCTGTTTTTT
TRBJ2-5 NA TRBV24-1 13 NA CATSGQNQETQYF TGTGCCACCTCAGGACAAAACCAAGAGACCCAGTACTTC
TRBJ1-2 many TRBV29-1 12 TRBD1 CSVKTGGDGYTF TGCAGCGTCAAGACAGGGGGCGATGGCTACACCTTC
TRBJ2-1 few TRBV12-5 15 TRBD1 CASGHGTGGRNEQFF TGTGCTAGTGGTCACGGGACAGGGGGCCGCAATGAGCAGTTCTTC
TRBJ2-7 many TRBV25-1 15 TRBD1 CASSDQDRGAYEQYF TGTGCCAGCAGTGATCAGGACAGGGGGGCCTACGAGCAGTACTTC
TRBJ1-1 few TRBV27 14 NA CASSRRAPGTEAFF TGTGCCAGCAGTAGACGGGCCCCAGGCACTGAAGCTTTCTTT
TRBJ2-1 many TRBV7-9 14 TRBD1 CASKRDSSYNEQFF TGTGCCAGCAAAAGGGACAGCTCCTACAATGAGCAGTTCTTC
TRBJ2-1 many TRBV18 18 NA CASSPLRASSSRANEQFF TGTGCCAGCTCACCACTAAGGGCCAGCTCATCTCGGGCCAATGAGCAGTTCTTC
TRBJ2-3 NA TRBV19 15 NA CASSVSGLGTDTQYF TGTGCCAGTAGTGTCTCGGGACTGGGCACAGATACGCAGTATTTT
TRBJ2-5 many TRBV7-6 16 TRBD2 CASSLVPAGGSETQYF TGTGCCAGCAGCTTAGTCCCAGCGGGGGGGTCGGAGACCCAGTACTTC
TRBJ1-4 NA TRBV2 13 TRBD1 CASSDRGGEKLFF TGTGCCAGCAGCGACAGGGGCGGTGAAAAACTGTTTTTT
TRBJ2-7 few TRBV20-1 14 TRBD2 CSAPAGERFYEQYF TGCAGTGCTCCCGCGGGGGAGAGGTTCTACGAGCAGTACTTC
TRBJ2-1 many TRBV9 13 NA CASSKGHYNEQFF TGTGCCAGCAGCAAAGGACATTACAATGAGCAGTTCTTC
TRBJ2-7 few TRBV13 13 NA CASSLKVSSGQYF TGTGCCAGCAGCTTAAAAGTCAGCTCAGGGCAGTACTTC
TRBJ2-1 few TRBV20-1 16 TRBD2 CSARWEASGRYNEQFF TGCAGTGCTAGATGGGAGGCTAGCGGGAGGTACAATGAGCAGTTCTTC
TRBJ2-3 many TRBV20-1 14 TRBD2 CSARDPSGVDTQYF TGCAGTGCTAGAGACCCTAGCGGGGTGGATACGCAGTATTTT
TRBJ2-2 many TRBV11-2 18 TRBD1 CASSLAVGQGRNTGELFF TGTGCCAGCAGCTTAGCCGTCGGACAGGGGCGAAACACCGGGGAGCTGTTTTTT
TRBJ1-2 NA TRBV20-1 15 NA CSARDGGQGSGGYTF TGCAGTGCTAGAGATGGGGGGCAGGGGTCGGGTGGCTACACCTTC
TRBJ2-7 many TRBV5-5 14 NA CASSFRTPNYEQYF TGTGCCAGCAGCTTTCGAACCCCCAACTACGAGCAGTACTTC
TRBJ2-3 few TRBV5-1 15 NA CASSLAGPSTDTQYF TGCGCCAGCAGCTTGGCGGGACCTAGCACAGATACGCAGTATTTT
TRBJ2-5 NA TRBV6-5 17 NA CASSYSSGPDPRKTQYF TGTGCCAGCAGTTACTCTTCGGGCCCTGACCCAAGGAAGACACAGTACTTC
TRBJ1-2 NA TRBV4-2 13 TRBD1 CASSQDRGHGYTF TGTGCCAGCAGCCAAGACAGGGGGCATGGCTACACCTTC
TRBJ1-1 many TRBV5-1 17 NA CASSLDPGAGQNTEAFF TGCGCCAGCAGCTTGGACCCCGGAGCTGGGCAGAACACTGAAGCTTTCTTT
TRBJ1-2 few TRBV7-2 14 TRBD1 CASSARQGPDGYTF TGTGCCAGCAGCGCCCGACAGGGGCCGGATGGCTACACCTTC
TRBJ2-1 few TRBV21-1 11 NA CASSTINEQFF TGTGCCAGCAGCACCATCAATGAGCAGTTCTTC
TRBJ1-2 few TRBV20-1 13 NA CSASGSTNYGYTF TGCAGTGCCAGTGGCAGCACTAACTATGGCTACACCTTC
TRBJ2-3 few TRBV10-3 15 NA CASMDTTEVTDTQYF TGTGCCAGCATGGACACAACAGAAGTCACAGATACGCAGTATTTT
TRBJ1-1 few TRBV5-1 12 NA CASTPGGPEAFF TGCGCCAGCACTCCTGGGGGGCCTGAAGCTTTCTTT
TRBJ2-2 NA TRBV9 16 TRBD2 CASSAGPRGDAGELFF TGTGCCAGCAGCGCCGGGCCCCGGGGGGACGCCGGGGAGCTGTTTTTT
TRBJ2-7 NA TRBV12-3/TRBV12-4 17 TRBD1 CASSLRDRGVLDWEQYF TGTGCCAGCAGTTTAAGGGACAGGGGAGTTCTGGATTGGGAGCAGTACTTC
TRBJ1-2 NA TRBV20-1 16 TRBD1 CSVTQQGAKGNYGYTF TGCAGTGTCACCCAACAGGGGGCGAAAGGAAACTATGGCTACACCTTC
TRBJ2-1 NA TRBV30 11 NA CAWSVRTEQFF TGTGCCTGGAGTGTACGCACTGAGCAGTTCTTC
TRBJ1-2 NA TRBV18 14 NA CASSPPGGGYGYTF TGTGCCAGCTCACCACCGGGGGGCGGCTATGGCTACACCTTC
TRBJ1-5 NA TRBV12-3/TRBV12-4 15 NA CASSSGPNVGQPQHF TGTGCCAGCAGTTCGGGCCCCAACGTTGGGCAGCCCCAGCATTTT
TRBJ1-1 many TRBV29-1 13 NA CSVRGGLNTEAFF TGCAGCGTGAGGGGCGGTTTGAACACTGAAGCTTTCTTT
TRBJ2-3 NA TRBV29-1 14 TRBD1 CSVASQGATDTQYF TGCAGCGTTGCCTCCCAGGGGGCCACAGATACGCAGTATTTT
TRBJ1-1 NA TRBV20-1 13 NA CSARAFPNTEAFF TGCAGTGCTAGGGCGTTTCCGAACACTGAAGCTTTCTTT
TRBJ1-1 NA TRBV7-8 15 TRBD1 CASSLGTGMKTEAFF TGTGCCAGCAGTCTGGGGACAGGGATGAAAACTGAAGCTTTCTTT
TRBJ2-7 many TRBV4-3 15 TRBD2 CASSQAYSGSYEQYF TGCGCCAGCAGCCAAGCATATAGCGGGAGCTACGAGCAGTACTTC
TRBJ2-5 medium-sized TRBV7-2 17 TRBD2 CASSWGGLAGIQETQYF TGTGCCAGCAGCTGGGGGGGACTAGCGGGAATACAAGAGACCCAGTACTTC
TRBJ1-2 NA TRBV14 12 NA CASSGTAYGYTF TGTGCCAGTTCGGGGACGGCCTATGGCTACACCTTC
TRBJ2-5 few TRBV10-3 14 NA CAISERGAQETQYF TGTGCCATCAGTGAGAGAGGGGCTCAAGAGACCCAGTACTTC